This T cell receptor (beta chain) was observed in a study of cytomegalovirus exposure and HLA in healthy donors. Germline V CDR1 and CDR2: MNHEY, SMNVEV (reference sequence). V dropped 0 bases and J dropped 2; count of bases not matched to a gene: 5. The length of the CDR3 is 16 residues. This PCR relied on a set of 60 Vbeta primers and 13 Jbeta primers. Method: immunoSEQ multiplex PCR; TCRdb's copy keeps in-frame clones and lacks some. The sample comprises about 200,000 clones, around 77% of which are singletons, and roughly 3% rests with the top ten. General study points: Investigators reported over 150 TCR beta chains as tied to cytomegalovirus. As a later analysis showed, a missense DCLRE1C variant was linked to trimming of TCR beta V- and J-genes. Among TCR sequences, most were rare, though some public TCRs appeared in many donors.

A remark on this clone: Its target is unknown.

The sequencing sample was made of PBMCs. The chain is built from TRBV27 and TRBJ2-3; the match to TRBD1 covers 7 bases. The receptor's source is a woman under 40 in good health and CMV-seronegative. CDR3 sequence (DNA): TGTGCCAGCAGTTTATCGAAACAGGGGCTCACAGATACGCAGTATTTT. Translating gives CASSLSKQGLTDTQYF.